This note documents a single TCR beta chain sequence. Its antigen is as yet unknown. The authors divided CD4+ cells into CD45RA+ naive and CD45RA-negative memory subsets. This entry comes from a study of shared clonotypes between healthy human individuals. V shed 1 base, J shed 7 bases, and the junction held 6 bases outside the gene matches. CDR3 size: 15 residues. CDR1 is SEHNR, CDR2 FQNEAQ, per germline (reference sequence). Study-wide results and limits: Richness estimates generally favored naive over memory subsets. Clonotype sharing across donors was expected to vary with sequencing depth. Sorted-subset sequencing was shown by rarefaction to be incomplete despite large depth.

Sequencing was performed with immunoSEQ multiplex PCR; in TCRdb, only in-frame clones are kept and a portion is missing. Among under 1,100,000 clones listed, about 75% were seen once. The chain has TRBV7-9 and TRBJ2-3, with 9 bases matching TRBD1. Sequenced sample: memory CD4+ T cells sorted from blood. This sample's subset: CD45RA-negative fraction. The source of this sequence is a young man in good health. The CDR3 region has the DNA TGTGCCAGCAGCTTAGGGGACAGGGCTAGGAATACGCAGTATTTT. Encoded protein: CASSLGDRARNTQYF.